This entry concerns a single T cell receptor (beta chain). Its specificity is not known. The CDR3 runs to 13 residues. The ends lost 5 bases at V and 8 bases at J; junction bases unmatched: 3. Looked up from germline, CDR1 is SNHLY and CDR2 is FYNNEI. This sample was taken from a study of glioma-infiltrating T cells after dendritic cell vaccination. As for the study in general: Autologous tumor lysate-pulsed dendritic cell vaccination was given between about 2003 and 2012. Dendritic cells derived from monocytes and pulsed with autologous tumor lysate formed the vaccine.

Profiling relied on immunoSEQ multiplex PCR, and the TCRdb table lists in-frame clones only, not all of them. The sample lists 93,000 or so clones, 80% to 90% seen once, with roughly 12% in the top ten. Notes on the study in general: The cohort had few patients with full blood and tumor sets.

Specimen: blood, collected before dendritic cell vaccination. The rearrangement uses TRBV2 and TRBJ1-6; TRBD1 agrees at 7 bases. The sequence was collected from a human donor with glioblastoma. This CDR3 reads CASSKGADSPLHF. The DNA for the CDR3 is TGTGCCAGCAGTAAGGGGGCGGATTCACCCCTCCACTTT.